What follows describes a single TCR beta chain. These data are taken from a study of blood T cell repertoires in COVID-19. TCRdb keeps only in-frame clones here, not all; method: immunoSEQ multiplex PCR. The table lists 150,000 to 200,000 clones, roughly 77% of them singletons. The sequence came from a woman aged 40 to 49 with COVID-19, enrolled during active disease. The specimen was peripheral blood.

The CDR3 is CASSLARGLGNTIYF. As DNA, the CDR3 is TGTGCCAGCAGCTTAGCCAGGGGGCTTGGAAACACCATATATTTT. This rearrangement joins TRBV7-2 to TRBJ1-3, with 8 bases that match TRBD1. The trim removed 0 bases at V and 3 bases at J, leaving 1 base unmatched. This CDR3 region has 15 residues. Germline CDR1 SGHTA, CDR2 FQGNSA.